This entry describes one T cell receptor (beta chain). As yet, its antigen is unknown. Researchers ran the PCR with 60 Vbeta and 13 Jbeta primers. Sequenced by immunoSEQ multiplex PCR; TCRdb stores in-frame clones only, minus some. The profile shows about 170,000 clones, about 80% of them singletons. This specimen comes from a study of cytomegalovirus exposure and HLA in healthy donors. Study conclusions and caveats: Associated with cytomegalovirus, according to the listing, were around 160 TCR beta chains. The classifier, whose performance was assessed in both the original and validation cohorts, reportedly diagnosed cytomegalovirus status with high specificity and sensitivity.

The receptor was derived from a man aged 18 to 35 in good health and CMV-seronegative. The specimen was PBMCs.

CDR3 in DNA: TGTGCCAGCAGCTCTAGGGGGCCAGGGGGGTCCTACGAGCAGTACTTC. Protein: CASSSRGPGGSYEQYF. The gene calls are TRBV11-3 and TRBJ2-5; weak D call: TRBD1 (7 bases). The end of the DNA fits TRBJ2-7 better, so the J call may be wrong. The CDR3 has 16 residues. Germline V gives CDR1 SGHNT, CDR2 YENEEA.